The rows below give T cell receptor beta chains drawn from one sample of a study of CD8+ T cells in alopecia areata. The assay was immunoSEQ multiplex PCR, and TCRdb's table has in-frame clones only and misses some. The sample includes under 70,000 clones, approximately 60% of them seen just once. Sequenced material: CD8+ T cells sorted from blood, taken at week 0. The receptor source for this set is a human donor with alopecia areata. Each CDR3 is given with its conserved first and last residue. Fields, in order: J gene, CDR3 length, V gene, D gene, CDR3 protein, CDR3 DNA. D genes are given only for firm matches.

>TRBJ2-7|13|TRBV5-1|-
CASSLAGTLEQYF
TGCGCCAGCAGCTTGGCCGGGACTCTCGAGCAGTACTTC
>TRBJ1-4|14|TRBV5-4|-
CASSESATNEKLFF
TGTGCCAGCAGCGAAAGTGCAACTAATGAAAAACTGTTTTTT
>TRBJ2-3|15|TRBV5-1|-
CASSLEGQNPDTQYF
TGCGCCAGCAGCTTGGAGGGGCAAAACCCCGATACGCAGTATTTT
>TRBJ1-2|15|TRBV7-8|TRBD1
CASSYLQGAAYGYTF
TGTGCCAGCAGCTACCTACAGGGGGCTGCCTATGGCTACACCTTC
>TRBJ1-2|11|TRBV7-9|-
CASSLGQGYTF
TGTGCCAGCAGCTTGGGACAAGGCTACACCTTC
>TRBJ1-6|19|TRBV5-6|TRBD1
CASSFGVGQGRYIDSPLHF
TGTGCCAGCAGCTTCGGCGTGGGACAGGGCCGCTATATCGATTCACCCCTCCACTTT
>TRBJ2-2|11|TRBV30|TRBD2
CAWTRGGELFF
TGTGCCTGGACCCGGGGAGGGGAGCTGTTTTTC
>TRBJ1-2|17|TRBV9|-
CASSPSGRAKGNYGYTF
TGTGCCAGCAGCCCTTCCGGCAGGGCGAAGGGTAACTATGGCTACACCTTC
>TRBJ2-6|15|TRBV27|-
CASTQLASGANVLTF
TGTGCCAGCACCCAACTAGCCTCTGGGGCCAACGTCCTGACTTTC
>TRBJ2-1|15|TRBV6-5|-
CASSSDGDSYNEQFF
TGTGCCAGCAGTTCGGATGGGGACTCTTACAATGAGCAGTTCTTC
>TRBJ1-2|13|TRBV6-5|-
CASSADRYYGYTF
TGTGCCAGCAGTGCCGACAGGTACTATGGCTACACCTTC
>TRBJ1-2|14|TRBV4-1|-
CASSRDILNYGYTF
TGCGCCAGCAGCCGCGACATCCTCAACTATGGCTACACCTTC
>TRBJ2-7|14|TRBV14|-
CASSQDGGIYEQYF
TGTGCCAGCAGCCAAGATGGCGGAATATACGAGCAGTACTTC